The TCR beta chain described here comes from a study of CD8 T cells in Susac syndrome. Random hexamers were used to reverse transcribe an amount of about 0.5 to 1 ug RNA. By means of immunoSEQ multiplex PCR, TCR beta CDR3 spanning 54 Vbeta and 13 Jbeta underwent amplification. TCRdb reprocessed the immunoSEQ multiplex PCR reads with MiXCR, giving one entry per CDR3 protein. In the table there are 100,000 to 150,000 distinct CDR3 sequences, more than 90% of which are singletons. This clonotype has only a few counts. CDR3 length: 14 residues. Germline assignment: CDR1 SGHRS and CDR2 YFSETQ. Deletions cut 3 bases from V and 8 bases from J, with 15 bases between.

The clonotype originates from a human donor in good health. The specimen was CD4+ T cells from PBMCs. The chain has TRBV5-1 and TRBJ2-4; maybe TRBD2 (6 bases). CDR3 sequence: CASSSGSFTDIQYF. The CDR3 nucleotides are TGCGCCAGCAGCTCCGGGAGTTTCACAGACATTCAGTACTTC. The full variable domain, its missing parts supplied by reference TRBV5-1 and TRBJ2-4, is KAGVTQTPRYLIKTRGQQVTLSCSPISGHRSVSWYQQTPGQGLQFLFEYFSETQRNKGNFPGRFSGRQFSNSRSEMNVSTLELGDSALYLCASSSGSFTDIQYFGAGTRLSVL.